Presented here are 21 T cell receptor beta chains from one specimen sequenced in a study of Tregs in tolerant kidney transplant recipients (dated by TCRdb to 2018 to 2020). Libraries came from the immunoSEQ multiplex PCR assay. This immuneACCESS table, as held by TCRdb, lists in-frame sequences with V and J called but not all clones. Of the missing ones, under half trace to an unresolved V gene in checked studies; the others have no known cause. This sample gives about 64,000 clones in total; about 87% of them show up just once. The top ten clones comprise more than 3% of the sample. Per the publication, the time point label means: 6 months after combined kidney and bone marrow transplant. Transplants used related donors with nonmyeloablative bone marrow transplantation; mixed chimerism was transient in the human trials. The sequencing here drew on CD4+ T cells from blood (PBMCs), taken 6 months after the transplant. The receptor set was obtained from a human patient who received a combined kidney and bone marrow transplant. Following a transplant, some T lymphocytes may have been derived from the graft donor.

The chain uses TRBV9 and TRBJ2-5; 14 positions match TRBD2. The DNA end is a closer match to TRBJ2-7, so the J assignment may be wrong. This CDR3 spans 17 amino acids. Germline V gene lookup returns CDR1 SGDLS and CDR2 YYNGEE. CDR3 protein: CASSPRLAGGLSNEQYF. CDR3 DNA: TGTGCCAGCAGCCCCCGACTAGCGGGGGGGCTGAGTAACGAGCAGTACTTC.

The chain uses TRBV11-2 and TRBJ2-7; 8 nucleotides match TRBD1. Germline assignment: CDR1 SGHAT and CDR2 FQNNGV. Trimming removed 5 bases from V and 2 bases from J; junction bases left unmatched: 11. This CDR3 region has 16 residues. DNA of the CDR3: TGTGCCAGCAGCCCTTCAGGGGGCCCCTCGGCCTACGAGCAGTACTTC. Amino acid sequence: CASSPSGGPSAYEQYF.

About this clone itself: Additional DNA sequences in this sample encode the identical CDR3. J is TRBJ1-4 and V is TRBV12-5; 8 bases are a match to TRBD1. V shed 0 bases, J shed 15 bases, and the junction held 9 bases outside the gene matches. Germline V gene sequence: CDR1 LGHNT, CDR2 FRNRAP. This CDR3 is built from 14 residues. The CDR3 nucleotides are TGTGCTAGTGGTTTGGTGGGACAGGAAGATATGGTGTTTTTT. Its protein is CASGLVGQEDMVFF.

The rearrangement uses TRBV2 and TRBJ2-7; the match to TRBD2 covers 8 bases. The germline gives CDR1 SNHLY, CDR2 FYNNEI. This CDR3 has 12 residues. Unmatched junction bases numbered 7, after V lost 8 bases and J lost 7 bases. CDR3 amino acids: CASDERGREQYF. Written as DNA, the CDR3 is TGTGCCAGCGATGAGCGGGGGCGTGAGCAGTACTTC. Full variable domain (remainder filled in from reference TRBV2 and TRBJ2-7): EPEVTQTPSHQVTQMGQEVILRCVPISNHLYFYWYRQILGQKVEFLVSFYNNEISEKSEIFDDQFSVERPDGSNFTLKIRSTKLEDSAMYFCASDERGREQYFGPGTRLTVT.

This clone was counted once. This rearrangement joins TRBV13 to TRBJ1-5, with D perhaps matching TRBD1 (5 bases). V was pared by 6 bases and J by 4 bases, with 13 bases between. This CDR3 is 14 amino acids long. The V gene's germline CDR1 is PRHDT and CDR2 FYEKMQ (reference sequence). The CDR3 here is CASSIGAVNQPQHF. The CDR3 DNA is TGTGCCAGCAGTATTGGGGCAGTAAATCAGCCCCAGCATTTT.

The chain has TRBV28 and TRBJ2-5, with TRBD1 matching over 11 bases. TRBJ2-7 matches the DNA end more closely, so the J call is doubtful. Germline CDR1 is MDHEN and CDR2 is SYDVKM. This CDR3 has 15 amino acids. This CDR3 reads CASSPTGTGGGEQYF. The CDR3 bases are TGTGCCAGCAGTCCTACCGGGACAGGGGGGGGCGAGCAGTACTTC.

This chain joins TRBV5-1 and TRBJ2-7; 10 bases are a match to TRBD2. V gave up 0 bases and J gave up 4 bases; unmatched junction bases: 13. The CDR3 runs to 18 residues. The germline CDR1 and CDR2 sequences are SGHRS and YFSETQ. This chain's CDR3 is CASSLALAGEGIRYEQYF. The CDR3 bases are TGCGCCAGCAGCTTGGCCCTAGCGGGAGAGGGGATACGATACGAGCAGTACTTC.

This sequence joins TRBV9 and TRBJ2-1, with 8 bases that match TRBD2. Losses at the gene ends were 4 bases for V and 3 bases for J; bases not matched to a gene: 6. This CDR3 has 15 residues. The V gene's germline CDR1 is SGDLS and CDR2 YYNGEE. The CDR3 sequence: CASSPSGSHYNEQFF. CDR3 nucleotides: TGTGCCAGCAGCCCAAGCGGGAGTCACTACAATGAGCAGTTCTTC.

As DNA, the CDR3 is TGTGCCAGCAGCTTATGGGGCGGGGGCACTGAAGCTTTCTTT. Protein sequence: CASSLWGGGTEAFF. The chain uses TRBV7-3 and TRBJ1-1; TRBD1 might be the D (5 bases). Germline CDR1 and CDR2: SGHTA and FQGTGA. V was pared by 2 bases and J by 4 bases, with 11 bases between. The CDR3 runs 14 residues.

V gene TRBV5-8 combines with J gene TRBJ2-5, with a weak D call TRBD2 (5 bases). The V end was cut by 4 bases, the J end by 5 bases, with 15 bases between. Germline-derived CDR1 and CDR2 are SGHTS and YDEGEE. This CDR3 has 14 amino acids. CDR3 residues: CASSPGFPSETQYF. CDR3 nucleotide sequence: TGTGCCAGCAGCCCGGGATTCCCGAGCGAGACCCAGTACTTC.

This clone was seen only a few times. This rearrangement joins TRBV29-1 to TRBJ2-7; 14 bases line up with TRBD2. Germline CDR1 is SQVTM and CDR2 is ANQGSEA. With V trimmed by 4 bases and J by 5 bases, 7 bases remained unmatched. This CDR3 has 15 amino acids. CDR3 region: CSVGGTSGSDDEQYF. The CDR3 DNA sequence: TGCAGCGTTGGAGGGACTAGCGGGAGCGACGACGAGCAGTACTTC.

The rearrangement joins TRBV5-4 to TRBJ2-4, with unresolved D. Germline CDR1 and CDR2: SGHNT and YYREEE (reference sequence). CDR3 length: 17 residues. V lost 4 bases and J 0 bases, leaving 17 bases between the germline ends. Here the CDR3 DNA reads TGTGCCAGCAGCGTAAAGAGAAGTTCCTTAGCCAAAAACATTCAGTACTTC. Its translation is CASSVKRSSLAKNIQYF.

This clone came up once. The J gene is TRBJ2-2, the V gene TRBV28; D unclear. CDR1 is MDHEN and CDR2 is SYDVKM in the germline V gene. The CDR3 loop spans 13 amino acids. Trimming took 8 bases from V and 1 from J, leaving 8 bases between them. This CDR3 reads CASVERNTGELFF. CDR3 bases: TGTGCCAGCGTAGAGAGGAACACCGGGGAGCTGTTTTTT. Combining the CDR3 with reference TRBV28 and TRBJ2-2 gives the whole variable domain DVKVTQSSRYLVKRTGEKVFLECVQDMDHENMFWYRQDPGLGLRLIYFSYDVKMKEKGDIPEGYSVSREKKERFSLILESASTNQTSMYLCASVERNTGELFFGEGSRLTVL.

The chain couples TRBV7-3 to TRBJ2-7; the match to TRBD1 covers 9 bases. CDR3 length equals 15 residues. CDR1 and CDR2 (germline): SGHTA, FQGTGA. V lost 2 bases and J lost 0; bases outside the gene matches: 2. The CDR3 here is CASSLLTGGSYEQYF. In DNA form, the CDR3 reads TGTGCCAGCAGCTTATTGACAGGGGGCTCCTACGAGCAGTACTTC. Based on the CDR3 plus reference TRBV7-3 and TRBJ2-7, the full variable domain is GAGVSQTPSNKVTEKGKYVELRCDPISGHTALYWYRQSLGQGPEFLIYFQGTGAADDSGLPNDRFFAVRPEGSVSTLKIQRTERGDSAVYLCASSLLTGGSYEQYFGPGTRLTVT.

The CDR3 is CAWSRGANQPQHF. The CDR3 nucleotides are TGTGCCTGGAGCCGGGGGGCCAATCAGCCCCAGCATTTT. This chain joins TRBV30 and TRBJ1-5, with D perhaps matching TRBD1 (6 bases). Trimming cost V 3 bases and J 3 bases, with 9 bases left between them. Looked up from germline, CDR1 is GTSNPN and CDR2 is SVGIG (reference sequence). CDR3 size: 13 residues.

The chain recombines TRBV5-1 with TRBJ2-7, with 8 bases identical to TRBD2. Germline assignment: CDR1 SGHRS and CDR2 YFSETQ. The CDR3 is 14 residues long. V shed 5 bases and J 3 bases; nucleotides not matched to a gene: 7. CDR3 nucleotides: TGCGCCAGCAGGGGTCGGGAGGGCCTCTACGAGCAGTACTTC. Protein sequence: CASRGREGLYEQYF.

This rearrangement joins TRBV7-2 to TRBJ1-4; TRBD1 is a possible D gene (5 bases). The CDR3 contains 15 residues. Trimming stripped 5 bases from V and 10 bases from J, with 20 bases between. The germline V gene encodes CDR1 SGHTA and CDR2 FQGNSA. CDR3 sequence (DNA): TGTGCCAGCAGCACCTACATCGGTGGGGCGCGAAAACTGTTTTTT. The encoded protein is CASSTYIGGARKLFF.

The rearrangement links TRBV7-6 to TRBJ1-5, with D hard to call. Germline loops: CDR1 SGHVS, CDR2 FNYEAQ. Trimming took 2 bases from V and 3 from J, leaving 5 bases between them. The CDR3 has 13 residues. The CDR3 loop reads CASSLQVNQPQHF. The DNA of the CDR3 is TGTGCCAGCAGCTTACAGGTCAATCAGCCCCAGCATTTT.

The chain employs TRBV4-2 and TRBJ1-5; D not resolved. The germline V gene encodes CDR1 LGHNA and CDR2 YNFKEQ. The CDR3 runs to 17 residues. V lost 1 base, J lost 0 bases, and 13 bases lay in between. The CDR3, as DNA: TGTGCCAGCAGCCAAGGAAACGTCGGAGATAGCAATCAGCCCCAGCATTTT. As protein: CASSQGNVGDSNQPQHF.

The rearrangement links TRBV15 to TRBJ2-7; no clear D gene. With 0 bases removed from V and 5 bases from J, the gap between germline ends came to 17 bases. This CDR3 comprises 16 residues. The germline CDR1 and CDR2 sequences are LNHNV and YYDKDF (reference sequence). Here the CDR3 DNA reads TGTGCCACCAGCAGAGATTACTCCGGGTCAGTAGACGAGCAGTACTTC. It specifies CATSRDYSGSVDEQYF.

The chain recombines TRBV5-1 with TRBJ2-1, with 9 positions matching TRBD1. The CDR3 loop spans 15 amino acids. Germline V gene data show CDR1 as SGHRS and CDR2 as YFSETQ. The ends lost 9 bases at V and 6 bases at J; junction bases unmatched: 13. The CDR3: CATKPLGQGSNEQFF. Written as DNA, the CDR3 is TGCGCCACCAAGCCCCTGGGACAGGGCTCCAATGAGCAGTTCTTC. The whole variable domain, filled in from reference TRBV5-1 and TRBJ2-1, reads KAGVTQTPRYLIKTRGQQVTLSCSPISGHRSVSWYQQTPGQGLQFLFEYFSETQRNKGNFPGRFSGRQFSNSRSEMNVSTLELGDSALYLCATKPLGQGSNEQFFGPGTRLTVL.